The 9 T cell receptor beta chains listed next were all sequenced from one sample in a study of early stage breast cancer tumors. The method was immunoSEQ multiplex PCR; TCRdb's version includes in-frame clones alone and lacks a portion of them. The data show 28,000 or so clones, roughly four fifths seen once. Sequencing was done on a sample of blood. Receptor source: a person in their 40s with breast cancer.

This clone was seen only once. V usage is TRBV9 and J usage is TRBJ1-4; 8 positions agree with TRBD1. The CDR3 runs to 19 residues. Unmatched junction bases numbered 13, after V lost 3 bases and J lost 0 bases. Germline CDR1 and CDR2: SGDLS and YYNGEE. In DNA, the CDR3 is TGTGCCAGCAGCGGCCGGGACAGGCCTTATAGTGCAACTAATGAAAAACTGTTTTTT. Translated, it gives CASSGRDRPYSATNEKLFF.

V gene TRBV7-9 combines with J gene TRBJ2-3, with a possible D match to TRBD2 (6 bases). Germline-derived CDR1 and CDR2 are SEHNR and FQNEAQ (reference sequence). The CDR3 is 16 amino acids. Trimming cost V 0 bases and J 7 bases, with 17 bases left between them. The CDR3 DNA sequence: TGTGCCAGCAGCTTAGCGCTCCCTAAGGGGAGGAATACGCAGTATTTT. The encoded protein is CASSLALPKGRNTQYF.

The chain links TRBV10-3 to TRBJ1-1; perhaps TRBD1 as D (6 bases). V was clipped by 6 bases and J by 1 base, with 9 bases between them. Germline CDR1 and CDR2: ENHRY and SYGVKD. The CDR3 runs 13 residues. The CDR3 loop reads CAIRQGQNTEAFF. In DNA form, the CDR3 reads TGTGCCATCAGGCAGGGACAGAACACTGAAGCTTTCTTT.

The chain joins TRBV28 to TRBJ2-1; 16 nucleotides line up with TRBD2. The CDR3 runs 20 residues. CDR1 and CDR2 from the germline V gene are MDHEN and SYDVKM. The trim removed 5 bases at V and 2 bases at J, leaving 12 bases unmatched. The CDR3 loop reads CASSPSGTSGRAATYNEQFF. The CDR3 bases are TGTGCCAGCAGTCCTTCAGGGACTAGCGGGAGGGCCGCTACCTACAATGAGCAGTTCTTC.

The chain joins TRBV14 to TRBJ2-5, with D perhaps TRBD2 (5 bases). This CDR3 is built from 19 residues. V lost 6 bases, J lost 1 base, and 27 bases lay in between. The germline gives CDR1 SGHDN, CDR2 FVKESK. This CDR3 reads CASSHTLDEAVPTQETQYF. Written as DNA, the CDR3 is TGTGCCAGCAGTCACACCTTGGACGAAGCGGTCCCAACCCAAGAGACCCAGTACTTC.

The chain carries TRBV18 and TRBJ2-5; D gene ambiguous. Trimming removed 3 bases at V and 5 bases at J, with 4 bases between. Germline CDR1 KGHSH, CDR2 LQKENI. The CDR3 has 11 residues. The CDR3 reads CASSPEETQYF. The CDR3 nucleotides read TGTGCCAGCTCACCGGAGGAGACCCAGTACTTC.

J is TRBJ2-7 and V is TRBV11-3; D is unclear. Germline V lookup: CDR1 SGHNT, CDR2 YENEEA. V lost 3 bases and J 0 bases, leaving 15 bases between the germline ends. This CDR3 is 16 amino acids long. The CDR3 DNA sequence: TGTGCCAGCAGCTTTGGAGCGTTCTTGTCCTCCTACGAGCAGTACTTC. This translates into CASSFGAFLSSYEQYF.

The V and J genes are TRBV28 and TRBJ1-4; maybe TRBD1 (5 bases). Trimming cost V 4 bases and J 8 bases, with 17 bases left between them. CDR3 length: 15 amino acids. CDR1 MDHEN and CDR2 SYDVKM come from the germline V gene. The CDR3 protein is CASSSFGRVLEKLFF. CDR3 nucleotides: TGTGCCAGCAGTTCCTTTGGCAGGGTTTTAGAAAAACTGTTTTTT.

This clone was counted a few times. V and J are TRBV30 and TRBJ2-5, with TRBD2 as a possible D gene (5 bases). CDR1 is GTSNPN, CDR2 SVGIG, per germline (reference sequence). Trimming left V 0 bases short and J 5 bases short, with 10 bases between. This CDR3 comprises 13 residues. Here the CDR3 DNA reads TGTGCCTGGAGTGTAATTAGCGCGGAGACCCAGTACTTC. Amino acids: CAWSVISAETQYF.